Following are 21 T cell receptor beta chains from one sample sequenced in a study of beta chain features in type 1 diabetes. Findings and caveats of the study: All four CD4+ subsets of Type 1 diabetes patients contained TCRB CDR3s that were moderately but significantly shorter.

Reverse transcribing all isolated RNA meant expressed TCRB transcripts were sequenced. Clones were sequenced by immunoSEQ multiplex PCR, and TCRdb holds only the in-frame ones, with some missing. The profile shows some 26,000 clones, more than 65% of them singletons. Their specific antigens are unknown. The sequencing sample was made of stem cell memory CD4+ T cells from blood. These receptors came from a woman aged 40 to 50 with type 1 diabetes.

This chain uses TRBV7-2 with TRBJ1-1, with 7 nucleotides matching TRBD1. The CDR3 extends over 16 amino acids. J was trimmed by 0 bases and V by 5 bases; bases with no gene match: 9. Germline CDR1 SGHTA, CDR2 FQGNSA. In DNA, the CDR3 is TGTGCCAGCAGCAAACACAGGGGTGGAATGAACACTGAAGCTTTCTTT. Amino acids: CASSKHRGGMNTEAFF.

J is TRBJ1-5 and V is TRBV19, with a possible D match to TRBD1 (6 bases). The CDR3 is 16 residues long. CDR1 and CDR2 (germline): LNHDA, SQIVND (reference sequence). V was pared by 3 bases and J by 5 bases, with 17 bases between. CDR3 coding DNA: TGTGCCAGTAGTATGAGAGCAGGGGCGGGAGATCAGCCCCAGCATTTT. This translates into CASSMRAGAGDQPQHF.

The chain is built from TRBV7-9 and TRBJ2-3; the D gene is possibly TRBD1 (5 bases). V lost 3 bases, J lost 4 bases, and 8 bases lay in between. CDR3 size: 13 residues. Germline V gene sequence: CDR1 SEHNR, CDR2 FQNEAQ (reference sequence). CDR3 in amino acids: CASSFQGADTQYF. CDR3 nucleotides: TGTGCCAGCAGCTTCCAGGGCGCAGATACGCAGTATTTT.

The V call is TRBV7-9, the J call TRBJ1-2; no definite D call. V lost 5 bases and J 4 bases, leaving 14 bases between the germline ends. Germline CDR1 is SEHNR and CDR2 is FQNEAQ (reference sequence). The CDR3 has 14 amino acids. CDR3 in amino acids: CASSQGRQVYGYTF. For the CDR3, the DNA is TGTGCCAGCAGCCAAGGTCGGCAGGTCTATGGCTACACCTTC.

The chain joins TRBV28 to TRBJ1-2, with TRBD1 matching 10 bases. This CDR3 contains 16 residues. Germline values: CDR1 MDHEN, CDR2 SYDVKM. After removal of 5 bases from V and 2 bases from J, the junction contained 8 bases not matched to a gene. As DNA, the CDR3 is TGTGCCAGCAGTGTCCGGGACAGGGGCGGAAACTATGGCTACACCTTC. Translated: CASSVRDRGGNYGYTF.

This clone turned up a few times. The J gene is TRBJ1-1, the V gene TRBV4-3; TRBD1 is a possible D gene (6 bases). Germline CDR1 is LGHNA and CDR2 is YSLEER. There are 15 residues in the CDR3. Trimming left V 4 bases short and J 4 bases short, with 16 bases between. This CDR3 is CASSPRPQGSTEAFF. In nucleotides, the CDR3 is TGCGCCAGCAGCCCCAGACCCCAGGGGAGCACTGAAGCTTTCTTT.

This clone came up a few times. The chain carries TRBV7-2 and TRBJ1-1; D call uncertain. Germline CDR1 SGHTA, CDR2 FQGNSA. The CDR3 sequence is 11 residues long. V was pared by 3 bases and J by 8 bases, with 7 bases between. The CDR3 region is CASSFEAEAFF. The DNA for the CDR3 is TGTGCCAGCAGCTTTGAGGCGGAAGCTTTCTTT.

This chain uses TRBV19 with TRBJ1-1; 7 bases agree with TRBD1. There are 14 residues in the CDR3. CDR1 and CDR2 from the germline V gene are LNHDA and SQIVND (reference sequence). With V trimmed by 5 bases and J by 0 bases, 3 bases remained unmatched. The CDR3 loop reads CASSLQGMNTEAFF. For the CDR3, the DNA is TGTGCCAGTAGTCTACAGGGGATGAACACTGAAGCTTTCTTT.

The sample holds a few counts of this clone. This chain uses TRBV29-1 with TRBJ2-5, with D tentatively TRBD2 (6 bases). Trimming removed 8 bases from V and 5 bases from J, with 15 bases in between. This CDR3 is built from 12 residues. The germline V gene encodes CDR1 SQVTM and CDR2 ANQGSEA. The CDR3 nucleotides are TGCAGCCATCTCAAGGGAGGCGAGACCCAGTACTTC. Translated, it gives CSHLKGGETQYF.

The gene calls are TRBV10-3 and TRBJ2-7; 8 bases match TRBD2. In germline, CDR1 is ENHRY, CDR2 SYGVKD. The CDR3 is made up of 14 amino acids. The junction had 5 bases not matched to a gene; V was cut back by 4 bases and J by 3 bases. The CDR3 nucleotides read TGTGCCATCAGTGGGGGACTAGGGGACTACGAGCAGTACTTC. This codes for CAISGGLGDYEQYF.

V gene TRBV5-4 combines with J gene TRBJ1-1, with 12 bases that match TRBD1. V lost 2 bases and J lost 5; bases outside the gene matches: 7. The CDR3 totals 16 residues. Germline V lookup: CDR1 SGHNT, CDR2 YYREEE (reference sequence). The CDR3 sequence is CASSFRDRGRGTEAFF. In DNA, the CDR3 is TGTGCCAGCAGCTTCAGGGACAGGGGGCGCGGGACTGAAGCTTTCTTT.

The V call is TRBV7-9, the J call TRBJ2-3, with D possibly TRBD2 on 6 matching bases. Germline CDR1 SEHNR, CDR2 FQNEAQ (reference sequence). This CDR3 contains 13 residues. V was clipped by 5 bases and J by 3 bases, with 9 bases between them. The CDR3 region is CASSRSGTDTQYF. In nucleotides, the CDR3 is TGTGCCAGCAGCCGTAGCGGAACAGATACGCAGTATTTT.

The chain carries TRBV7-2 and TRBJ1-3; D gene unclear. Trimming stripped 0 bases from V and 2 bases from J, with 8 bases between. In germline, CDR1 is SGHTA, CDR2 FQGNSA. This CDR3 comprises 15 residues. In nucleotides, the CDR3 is TGTGCCAGCAGCTTAGCGGGAGGTGCTGGAAACACCATATATTTT. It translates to CASSLAGGAGNTIYF. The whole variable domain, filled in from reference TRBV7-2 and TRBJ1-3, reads GAGVSQSPSNKVTEKGKDVELRCDPISGHTALYWYRQSLGQGLEFLIYFQGNSAPDKSGLPSDRFSAERTGGSVSTLTIQRTQQEDSAVYLCASSLAGGAGNTIYFGEGSWLTVV.

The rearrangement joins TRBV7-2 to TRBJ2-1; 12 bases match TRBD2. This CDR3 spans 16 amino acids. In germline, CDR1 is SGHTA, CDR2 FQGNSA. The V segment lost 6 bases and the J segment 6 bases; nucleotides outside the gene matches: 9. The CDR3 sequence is CASRFASGGAGNEQFF. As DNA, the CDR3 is TGTGCCAGCAGATTCGCTAGCGGGGGGGCCGGCAATGAGCAGTTCTTC. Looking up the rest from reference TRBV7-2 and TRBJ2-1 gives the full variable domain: GAGVSQSPSNKVTEKGKDVELRCDPISGHTALYWYRQSLGQGLEFLIYFQGNSAPDKSGLPSDRFSAERTGGSVSTLTIQRTQQEDSAVYLCASRFASGGAGNEQFFGPGTRLTVL.

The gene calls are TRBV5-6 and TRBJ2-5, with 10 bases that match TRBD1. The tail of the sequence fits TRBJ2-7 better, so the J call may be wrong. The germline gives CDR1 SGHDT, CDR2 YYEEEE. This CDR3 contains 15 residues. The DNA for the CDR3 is TGTGCCAGCAGCTTTAGGACAGGGGGGACCTACGAGCAGTACTTC. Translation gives CASSFRTGGTYEQYF.

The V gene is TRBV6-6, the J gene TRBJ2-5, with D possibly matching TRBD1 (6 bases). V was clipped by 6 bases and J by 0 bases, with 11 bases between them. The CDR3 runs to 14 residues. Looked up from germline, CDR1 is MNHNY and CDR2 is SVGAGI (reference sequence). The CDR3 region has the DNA TGTGCCAGCAGCCCCGGACAGAACCAAGAGACCCAGTACTTC. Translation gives CASSPGQNQETQYF.

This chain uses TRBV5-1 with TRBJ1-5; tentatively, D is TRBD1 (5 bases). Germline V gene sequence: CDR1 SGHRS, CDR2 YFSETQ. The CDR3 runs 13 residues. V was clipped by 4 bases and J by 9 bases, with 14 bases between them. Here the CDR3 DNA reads TGCGCCAGCAGCCCCACAGTGGGGGGGCCCCAGCATTTT. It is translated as CASSPTVGGPQHF.

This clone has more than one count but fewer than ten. CDR3: CASWTGHRRELFF. The CDR3 DNA sequence: TGTGCCAGCTGGACAGGACACCGGCGGGAGCTGTTTTTT. The chain joins TRBV6-5 to TRBJ2-2; the match to TRBD1 covers 7 bases. Germline loops: CDR1 MNHEY, CDR2 SVGAGI. The CDR3 is 13 amino acids. V was clipped by 8 bases and J by 9 bases; unmatched bases: 9.

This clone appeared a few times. This CDR3 is CASSVSPTYNEQFF. CDR3 in DNA: TGTGCCAGCAGCGTAAGTCCTACCTACAATGAGCAGTTCTTC. The V gene is TRBV11-3, the J gene TRBJ2-1; D not certain. This CDR3 is built from 14 residues. Germline CDR1 reads SGHNT; CDR2 reads YENEEA. Trimming pared 5 bases from V and 2 bases from J, leaving 10 bases between.

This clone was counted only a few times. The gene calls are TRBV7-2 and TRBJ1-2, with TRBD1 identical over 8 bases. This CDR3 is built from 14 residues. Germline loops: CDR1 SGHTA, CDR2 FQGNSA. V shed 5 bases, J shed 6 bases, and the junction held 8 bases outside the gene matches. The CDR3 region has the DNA TGTGCCAGCAGCCTCAATACAGGGGGGGATGGCTACACCTTC. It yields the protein CASSLNTGGDGYTF.

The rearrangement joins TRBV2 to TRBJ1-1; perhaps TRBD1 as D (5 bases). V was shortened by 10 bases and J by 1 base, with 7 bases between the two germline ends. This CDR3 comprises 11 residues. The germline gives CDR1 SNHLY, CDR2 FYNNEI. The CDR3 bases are TGTGCCATAACAGGGAACACTGAAGCTTTCTTT. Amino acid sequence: CAITGNTEAFF.